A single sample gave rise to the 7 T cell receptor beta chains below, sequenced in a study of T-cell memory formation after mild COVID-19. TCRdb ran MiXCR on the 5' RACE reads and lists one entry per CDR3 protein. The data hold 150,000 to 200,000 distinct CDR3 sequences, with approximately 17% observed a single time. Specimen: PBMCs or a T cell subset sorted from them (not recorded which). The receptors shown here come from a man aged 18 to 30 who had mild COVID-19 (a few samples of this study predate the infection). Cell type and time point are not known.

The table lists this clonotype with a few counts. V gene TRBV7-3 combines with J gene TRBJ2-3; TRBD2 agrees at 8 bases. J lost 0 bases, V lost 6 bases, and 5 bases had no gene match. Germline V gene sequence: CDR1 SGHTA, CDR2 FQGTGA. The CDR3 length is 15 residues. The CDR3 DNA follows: TGTGCCAGCAGATTCACGGGGGGGAGCACAGATACGCAGTATTTT. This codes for CASRFTGGSTDTQYF.

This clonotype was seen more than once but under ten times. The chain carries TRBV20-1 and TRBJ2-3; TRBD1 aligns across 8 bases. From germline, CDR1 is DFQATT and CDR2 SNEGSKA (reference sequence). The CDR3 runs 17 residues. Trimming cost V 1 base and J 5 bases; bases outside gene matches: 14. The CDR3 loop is CSARVSGPGQVEDTQYF. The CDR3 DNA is TGCAGTGCTAGAGTCTCGGGCCCGGGACAGGTTGAAGATACGCAGTATTTT.

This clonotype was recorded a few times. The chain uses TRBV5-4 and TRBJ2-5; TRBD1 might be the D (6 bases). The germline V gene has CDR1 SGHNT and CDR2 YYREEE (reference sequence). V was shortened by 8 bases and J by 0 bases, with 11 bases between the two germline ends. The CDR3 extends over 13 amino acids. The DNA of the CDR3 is TGTGCCAGTACAGGGCAGTACCAAGAGACCCAGTACTTC. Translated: CASTGQYQETQYF.

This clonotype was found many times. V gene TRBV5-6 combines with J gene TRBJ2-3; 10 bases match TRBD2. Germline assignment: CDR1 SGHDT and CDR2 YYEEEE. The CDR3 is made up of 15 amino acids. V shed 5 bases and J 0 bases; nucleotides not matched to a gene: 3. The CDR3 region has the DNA TGTGCCAGCAGAATAGCGGGGGGCAGCACAGATACGCAGTATTTT. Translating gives CASRIAGGSTDTQYF. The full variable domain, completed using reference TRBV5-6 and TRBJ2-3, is DAGVTQSPTHLIKTRGQQVTLRCSPKSGHDTVSWYQQALGQGPQFIFQYYEEEERQRGNFPDRFSGHQFPNYSSELNVNALLLGDSALYLCASRIAGGSTDTQYFGPGTRLTVL.

CDR3 protein: CASREPGQGYGYTF. The CDR3 coding sequence is TGTGCCAGCAGAGAACCGGGACAGGGCTATGGCTACACCTTC. The chain combines TRBV7-2 with TRBJ1-2; 9 bases match TRBD1. Germline V gene sequence: CDR1 SGHTA, CDR2 FQGNSA. Germline trimming cut 6 bases from V and 4 bases from J; bases unmatched to any gene: 6. This CDR3 has 14 residues.

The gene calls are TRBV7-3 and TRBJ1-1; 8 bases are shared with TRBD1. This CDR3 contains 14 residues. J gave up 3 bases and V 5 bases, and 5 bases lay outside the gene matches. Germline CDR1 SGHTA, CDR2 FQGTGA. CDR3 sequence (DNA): TGTGCCAGCAGCGGGCAGGGGGCGCACACTGAAGCTTTCTTT. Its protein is CASSGQGAHTEAFF.

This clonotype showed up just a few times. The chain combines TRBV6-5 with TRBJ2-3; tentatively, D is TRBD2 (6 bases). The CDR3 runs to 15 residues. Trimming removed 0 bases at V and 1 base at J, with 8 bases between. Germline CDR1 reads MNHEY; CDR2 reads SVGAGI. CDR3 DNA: TGTGCCAGCAGTTACTCGTGGGGGGGCACAGATACGCAGTATTTT. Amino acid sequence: CASSYSWGGTDTQYF.